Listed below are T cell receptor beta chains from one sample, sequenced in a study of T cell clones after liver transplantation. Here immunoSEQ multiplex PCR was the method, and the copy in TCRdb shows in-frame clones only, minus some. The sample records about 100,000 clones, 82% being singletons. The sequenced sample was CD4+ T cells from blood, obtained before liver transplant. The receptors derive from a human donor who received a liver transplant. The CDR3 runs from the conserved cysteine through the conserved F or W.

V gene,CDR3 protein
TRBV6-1,CASSEAPDLSGNTIYF
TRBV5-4,CASSRLGGSYNEQFF
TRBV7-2,CASSLGTAAYEQYF
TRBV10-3,CAISEGGAGDTQYF
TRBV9,CASSVEAGLRYGYTF
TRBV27,CASSSTKDRPYEQYF
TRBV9,CASSVAAAANYGYTF
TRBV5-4,CASGRGTNTEAFF
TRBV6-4,CASSPTSALFEQFF
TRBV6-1,CASNDRGRATYEQYF
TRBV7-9,CASSLVRQGDYEQYF
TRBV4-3,CASSQDPTSGTSTDTQYF